This TCR beta chain comes out of a study of cytomegalovirus exposure and HLA in healthy donors. Study-wide results and limits: In vitro checks showed that a few CMV-associated chains really do target CMV antigens. The authors listed over 150 TCR beta chains as cytomegalovirus-associated. Most observed TCR sequences were rare, whereas some public TCRs were detected in many donors.

Remarks on this clone: The antigen is undetermined.

The donors belonged to the approximately 120-subject validation cohort, separate from the roughly 720-subject first cohort. Some clones are missing from TCRdb's copy, which holds only in-frame ones; the method was immunoSEQ multiplex PCR. Of under 250,000 clones listed, 80% to 85% are singletons. Trimming took 0 bases from V and 1 from J, leaving 10 bases between them. The CDR3 length is 14 residues. CDR1 is GTSNPN, CDR2 SVGIG, per germline (reference sequence). The sequencing sample was made of PBMCs. The sequence was collected from a young woman in good health and CMV-seronegative. The chain uses TRBV30 and TRBJ2-7; D not certain. The CDR3 sequence: CAWSVLAASYEQYF. CDR3 DNA sequence: TGTGCCTGGAGTGTACTGGCGGCTTCCTACGAGCAGTACTTC.